A selection of T cell receptor beta chains follows, all from one sample in a study of T cells in Graves' hyperthyroidism and ophthalmopathy. TCRdb re-analysed the multiplex PCR reads in MiXCR, keeping a single row per CDR3 protein. The table has 500,000 to 600,000 distinct CDR3 sequences, 16% seen once. The sequenced material came from blood. Receptors were obtained from a woman younger than 35 with Graves' hyperthyroidism. CDR3s leave out the opening cysteine and the closing phenylalanine or tryptophan.

J | V | CDR3
TRBJ2-7 | TRBV5-1 | ASSSQGSSSYEQY
TRBJ1-5 | TRBV3-1 | ASSPQAGGSNQPQH
TRBJ1-6 | TRBV11-1 | ASSFGPWDSPLH
TRBJ1-2 | TRBV19 | ASSITRSGYT
TRBJ2-7 | TRBV25-1 | ASSGETGQDSYEQY
TRBJ2-7 | TRBV20-1 | SARVLAGGYEQY
TRBJ2-3 | TRBV5-1 | ASSLAGTGGTDTQY
TRBJ2-3 | TRBV10-1 | ASGGQESQY
TRBJ1-6 | TRBV12-3/TRBV12-4 | ASSLSQGVVPLH
TRBJ2-7 | TRBV4-1 | ASSQDKTSGRPYEQY
TRBJ1-1 | TRBV7-9 | ASTYSTPNTEAF
TRBJ2-3 | TRBV6-1 | ASSQAGSNTDTQY
TRBJ1-5 | TRBV7-2 | ASSFSGDQPQH
TRBJ1-1 | TRBV7-9 | ASSRRQGPGTEAF
TRBJ2-1 | TRBV7-3 | ASSSGLGAANEQF
TRBJ2-4 | TRBV20-1 | SARDGGQGAIKEAKNIQY
TRBJ1-6 | TRBV12-3/TRBV12-4 | ASSALGRNNSPLH
TRBJ2-3 | TRBV7-9 | ASSFSSRGRTDTQY
TRBJ2-5 | TRBV28 | ASSFTSGRSSQY
TRBJ2-1 | TRBV5-4 | ASSLGGTGLNEQF
TRBJ2-7 | TRBV6-1 | ASSHSPYEQY
TRBJ1-5 | TRBV20-1 | SALQGASNQPQH
TRBJ2-7 | TRBV27 | ASGDSPFYEQY
TRBJ2-3 | TRBV6-2/TRBV6-3 | ASSSNPGQGADTQY
TRBJ2-1 | TRBV5-1 | ASSLTSEDEQF